Listed below are T cell receptor beta chains from one sample, sequenced in a study of cytomegalovirus exposure and HLA in healthy donors. Sequencing used immunoSEQ multiplex PCR; TCRdb keeps in-frame clones, though not all of them. The sample consists of around 140,000 clones, roughly 73% of them appearing once. Sequencing input: PBMCs. The receptors here all came from a male donor in good health and CMV-seronegative. Each CDR3 is given with its conserved first and last residue. A D gene is named only where the DNA matches it firmly. Size values are once, few and many counts, or a class for expanded clones, and some rows have none.

v_gene: TRBV6-5; d_gene: NA; len: 14; j_gene: TRBJ1-3; abundance: NA; CDR3nt: TGTGCCAGCAGCCCGACAGCTACTGGAAACACCATATATTTT; CDR3aa: CASSPTATGNTIYF
v_gene: TRBV2; d_gene: TRBD1; len: 15; j_gene: TRBJ1-6; abundance: NA; CDR3nt: TGTGCCAGCCAAAATTACCGGGACAGGGGAGCACCCCTCCACTTT; CDR3aa: CASQNYRDRGAPLHF
v_gene: TRBV13; d_gene: NA; len: 13; j_gene: TRBJ1-2; abundance: NA; CDR3nt: TGTGCCAGCAGCCAGGGAGGACCCTATGGCTACACCTTC; CDR3aa: CASSQGGPYGYTF
v_gene: TRBV7-2; d_gene: NA; len: 17; j_gene: TRBJ2-7; abundance: NA; CDR3nt: TGTGCCAGCAGCTTAGCCATAGGCGGCCGCGGTCCCGAGCAGCAGTACTTC; CDR3aa: CASSLAIGGRGPEQQYF
v_gene: TRBV19; d_gene: TRBD1; len: 14; j_gene: TRBJ1-5; abundance: few; CDR3nt: TGTGCCAGTAGTTTACAGGGGGGCGGACAGCCCCAGCATTTT; CDR3aa: CASSLQGGGQPQHF
v_gene: TRBV6-1; d_gene: NA; len: 14; j_gene: TRBJ2-3; abundance: NA; CDR3nt: TGTGCCAGCAGTGGCGGGGCTAACACAGATACGCAGTATTTT; CDR3aa: CASSGGANTDTQYF
v_gene: TRBV4-1; d_gene: NA; len: 12; j_gene: TRBJ1-2; abundance: NA; CDR3nt: TGCGCCAGCAGCCAAGGTACTTATGGCTACACCTTC; CDR3aa: CASSQGTYGYTF
v_gene: TRBV6-5; d_gene: TRBD1; len: 15; j_gene: TRBJ1-4; abundance: NA; CDR3nt: TGTGCCAGCAGTTACTCGGGCAGGGGGCTAGAAAAACTGTTTTTT; CDR3aa: CASSYSGRGLEKLFF
v_gene: TRBV11-2; d_gene: NA; len: 15; j_gene: TRBJ2-5; abundance: NA; CDR3nt: TGTGCCAGCAGCTTAGTACAGAGGGAAACAGAGACCCAGTACTTC; CDR3aa: CASSLVQRETETQYF
v_gene: TRBV7-2; d_gene: TRBD1; len: 13; j_gene: TRBJ1-1; abundance: NA; CDR3nt: TGTGCCAGCAGCCAAATCCGACAGGGTGAAGCTTTCTTT; CDR3aa: CASSQIRQGEAFF
v_gene: TRBV5-4; d_gene: NA; len: 15; j_gene: TRBJ2-3; abundance: NA; CDR3nt: TGTGCCAGCAGCCAACCCTCGGGATCCACAGATACGCAGTATTTT; CDR3aa: CASSQPSGSTDTQYF
v_gene: TRBV30; d_gene: TRBD1; len: 13; j_gene: TRBJ2-7; abundance: NA; CDR3nt: TGTGCCTGGAGTTCGGGACAGGGCTACGAGCAGTACTTC; CDR3aa: CAWSSGQGYEQYF
v_gene: TRBV7-2; d_gene: TRBD1; len: 17; j_gene: TRBJ2-2; abundance: NA; CDR3nt: TGTGCCAGCAGCCCGGGACAGGGAACGTTGTACACCGGGGAGCTGTTTTTT; CDR3aa: CASSPGQGTLYTGELFF
v_gene: TRBV4-1; d_gene: TRBD1; len: 14; j_gene: TRBJ2-7; abundance: few; CDR3nt: TGCGCCAGCAGCCAAGAGAACAGGGGGTGGGAGCAGTACTTC; CDR3aa: CASSQENRGWEQYF
v_gene: TRBV10-3; d_gene: NA; len: 12; j_gene: TRBJ1-5; abundance: few; CDR3nt: TGTGCCACCGGACTGGGGAATCAGCCCCAGCATTTT; CDR3aa: CATGLGNQPQHF
v_gene: TRBV9; d_gene: NA; len: 13; j_gene: TRBJ2-3; abundance: NA; CDR3nt: TGTGCCAGCAGCGTGACTCCGACAGATACGCAGTATTTT; CDR3aa: CASSVTPTDTQYF
v_gene: TRBV5-4; d_gene: NA; len: 14; j_gene: TRBJ1-2; abundance: NA; CDR3nt: TGTGCCAGCAGCTTGCCCAGCGAGAAATATGGCTACACCTTC; CDR3aa: CASSLPSEKYGYTF